This T cell receptor beta chain was sequenced in a study of T cells in Graves' hyperthyroidism and ophthalmopathy. What was amplified from RNA transcripts were TCR beta CDR3 regions. The study used the HTBI primer set for a first-round RT-PCR of the TCR CDR3. TCRdb reprocessed the multiplex PCR reads via MiXCR and lists one record per CDR3 protein. Of roughly 240,000 distinct CDR3 sequences in the sample, around 26% were seen once. This clonotype has only a few counts. Its antigen is not known. General observations from the study: In blood, most of the thyroid clonotypes expanded above 0.001 were also present.

CDR1 and CDR2 from the germline V gene are SGHTA and FQGNSA. Trimming took 7 bases from V and 5 from J, leaving 7 bases between them. The CDR3 is made up of 11 amino acids. Duration under 3 months, a NOSPECS grade of at least 4, and a Clinical Activity Score of at least 3 characterized the ophthalmopathy patients. Exclusion criteria comprised uncontrolled infection, other autoimmune disease, pregnancy or lactation. Sequenced material: blood. This receptor was obtained from a middle-aged woman with Graves' ophthalmopathy. The V and J genes are TRBV7-2 and TRBJ2-3; D is uncertain. The CDR3 here is CASTSVDTQYF. The DNA of the CDR3 is TGTGCCAGCACCTCTGTAGATACGCAGTATTTT.